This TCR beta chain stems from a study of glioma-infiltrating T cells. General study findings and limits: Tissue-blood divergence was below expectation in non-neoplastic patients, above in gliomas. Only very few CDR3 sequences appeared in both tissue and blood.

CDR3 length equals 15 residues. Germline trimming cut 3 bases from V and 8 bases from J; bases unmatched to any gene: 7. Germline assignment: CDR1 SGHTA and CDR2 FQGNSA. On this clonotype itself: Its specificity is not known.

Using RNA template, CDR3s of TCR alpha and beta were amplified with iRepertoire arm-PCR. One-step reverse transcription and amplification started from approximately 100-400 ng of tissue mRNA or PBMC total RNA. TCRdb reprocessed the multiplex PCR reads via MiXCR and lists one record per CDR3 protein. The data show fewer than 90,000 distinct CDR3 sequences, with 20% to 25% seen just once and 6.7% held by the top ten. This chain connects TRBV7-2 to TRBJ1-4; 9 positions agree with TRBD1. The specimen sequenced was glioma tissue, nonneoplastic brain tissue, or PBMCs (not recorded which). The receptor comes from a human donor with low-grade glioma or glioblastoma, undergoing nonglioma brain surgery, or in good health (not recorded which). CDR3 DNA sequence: TGTGCCAGCAGCTTTGTAGGGGACAGGGCAGAAAAACTGTTTTTT. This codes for CASSFVGDRAEKLFF.